This T cell receptor beta chain was sequenced in a study of tumor-infiltrating lymphocytes in localized non-small cell lung cancer. The CDR3 sequence is 13 residues long. J gave up 5 bases and V 7 bases, and 6 bases lay outside the gene matches. Germline CDR1 is LNHDA and CDR2 is SQIVND (reference sequence). Sequencing was performed with immunoSEQ multiplex PCR; in TCRdb, only in-frame clones are kept and a portion is missing. This sample has 21,000 or so clones, with around two thirds found just once. The specimen was lung tumor tissue. This receptor was taken from a human donor with non-small cell lung cancer. The J gene is TRBJ1-1, the V gene TRBV19; 8 nucleotides line up with TRBD1. The CDR3 spells CASKNTGGTEAFF. The CDR3 DNA sequence: TGTGCCAGTAAGAATACAGGGGGGACTGAAGCTTTCTTT.